The entry below gives a single T cell receptor beta chain sequence along with its context. Per the germline V gene, CDR1 is SEHNR and CDR2 is FQNEAQ (reference sequence). The CDR3 is 16 residues long. V trimming: 4 bases; J trimming: 7 bases; junction bases outside the gene matches: 13. These data are taken from a study of blood T cell repertoires in COVID-19. At the level of the study: Both acute and convalescent COVID-19 samples were obtained from the United States, Italy and Spain.

Assay used: immunoSEQ multiplex PCR; TCRdb lists only in-frame clones, some missing. The sample consists of fewer than 450,000 clones, around 89% of them appearing once. Sequencing input: peripheral blood. This sequence originates from a woman in her fifties or sixties with COVID-19, enrolled during active disease. The V gene is TRBV7-9, the J gene TRBJ1-2, with TRBD1 matching 9 bases. The CDR3 spells CASSSRSGQGVVGYTF. As DNA, the CDR3 is TGTGCCAGCAGCTCCCGGTCGGGACAGGGTGTGGTTGGCTACACCTTC.